This T cell receptor (beta chain) was sequenced for a study of T cell responses to AZD1222 COVID-19 vaccine. This clone was detected only once. Trimming removed 4 bases at V and 0 bases at J, with 9 bases between. CDR1 KGHDR and CDR2 SFDVKD come from the germline V gene. The CDR3 has 16 amino acids. TCRdb's copy holds only in-frame clones and misses some; the assay was immunoSEQ multiplex PCR. The sample holds fewer than 65,000 clones, more than 80% seen once. The chain recombines TRBV24-1 with TRBJ2-6; no reliable D call. This receptor was taken from an adult who received the AZD1222 COVID-19 vaccine. Sequenced here: peripheral blood, sampled 28 days after the second AZD1222 dose. The CDR3 nucleotides are TGTGCCACCAGTGACGGAGTCCACTCTGGGGCCAACGTCCTGACTTTC. Its translation is CATSDGVHSGANVLTF.